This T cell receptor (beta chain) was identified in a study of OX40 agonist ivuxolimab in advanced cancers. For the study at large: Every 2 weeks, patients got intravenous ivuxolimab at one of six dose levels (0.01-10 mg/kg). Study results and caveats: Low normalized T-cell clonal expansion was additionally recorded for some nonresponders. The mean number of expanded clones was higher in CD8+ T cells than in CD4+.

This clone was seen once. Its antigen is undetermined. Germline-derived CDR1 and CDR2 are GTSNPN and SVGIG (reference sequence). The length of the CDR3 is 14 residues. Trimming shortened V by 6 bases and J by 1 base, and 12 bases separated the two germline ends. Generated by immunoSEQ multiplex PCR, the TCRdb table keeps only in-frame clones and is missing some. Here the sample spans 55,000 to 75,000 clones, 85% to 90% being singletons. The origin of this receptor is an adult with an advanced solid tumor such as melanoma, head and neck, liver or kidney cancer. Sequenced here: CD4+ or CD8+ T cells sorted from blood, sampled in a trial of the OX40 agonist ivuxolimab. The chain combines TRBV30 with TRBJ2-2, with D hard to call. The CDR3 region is CACRLFRNTGELFF. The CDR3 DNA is TGTGCCTGCAGGTTGTTCAGGAACACCGGGGAGCTGTTTTTT.